These 3 T cell receptor beta chains originate from one sample sequenced in a study of response to subunit inactivated influenza vaccine. TCRdb reprocessed the RT-PCR reads via MiXCR and lists one record per CDR3 protein. The data hold approximately 530,000 distinct CDR3 sequences, with approximately 12% observed a single time. The sample here was PBMCs from blood, taken about 40 days after vaccination. Every receptor here comes from a man in his fifties who received an inactivated influenza vaccine.

This clonotype showed up just a few times. V is TRBV20-1 and J is TRBJ1-5; unclear D gene. Between the trimmed V and J ends, which lost 5 bases and 4 bases, there was a span of 12 bases. CDR1 is DFQATT and CDR2 is SNEGSKA in the germline V gene (reference sequence). The CDR3 is made up of 13 amino acids. The CDR3 nucleotides read TGCAGTGCTCCCGGGAGGAGGAATCAGCCCCAGCATTTT. This codes for CSAPGRRNQPQHF.

This chain uses TRBV5-1 with TRBJ2-3; 7 bases fit TRBD1. The ends lost 4 bases at V and 4 bases at J; junction bases unmatched: 9. There are 15 residues in the CDR3. Germline-derived CDR1 and CDR2 are SGHRS and YFSETQ. In DNA form, the CDR3 reads TGCGCCAGCAGCCTTCTCGGGACAGTTTCAGATACGCAGTATTTT. Amino acid sequence: CASSLLGTVSDTQYF. Together with reference TRBV5-1 and TRBJ2-3, the CDR3 gives the full variable domain: KAGVTQTPRYLIKTRGQQVTLSCSPISGHRSVSWYQQTPGQGLQFLFEYFSETQRNKGNFPGRFSGRQFSNSRSEMNVSTLELGDSALYLCASSLLGTVSDTQYFGPGTRLTVL.

The chain has TRBV5-6 and TRBJ2-7, with D possibly being TRBD1 (5 bases). The CDR3 loop spans 13 amino acids. V was trimmed by 4 bases and J by 7 bases, leaving 15 bases between them. Germline-derived CDR1 and CDR2 are SGHDT and YYEEEE. DNA of the CDR3: TGTGCCAGCAGCCAAGGGGTGTCGAGTGAGCAGTACTTC. It encodes CASSQGVSSEQYF. Filled out from reference TRBV5-6 and TRBJ2-7, the complete variable domain reads DAGVTQSPTHLIKTRGQQVTLRCSPKSGHDTVSWYQQALGQGPQFIFQYYEEEERQRGNFPDRFSGHQFPNYSSELNVNALLLGDSALYLCASSQGVSSEQYFGPGTRLTVT.